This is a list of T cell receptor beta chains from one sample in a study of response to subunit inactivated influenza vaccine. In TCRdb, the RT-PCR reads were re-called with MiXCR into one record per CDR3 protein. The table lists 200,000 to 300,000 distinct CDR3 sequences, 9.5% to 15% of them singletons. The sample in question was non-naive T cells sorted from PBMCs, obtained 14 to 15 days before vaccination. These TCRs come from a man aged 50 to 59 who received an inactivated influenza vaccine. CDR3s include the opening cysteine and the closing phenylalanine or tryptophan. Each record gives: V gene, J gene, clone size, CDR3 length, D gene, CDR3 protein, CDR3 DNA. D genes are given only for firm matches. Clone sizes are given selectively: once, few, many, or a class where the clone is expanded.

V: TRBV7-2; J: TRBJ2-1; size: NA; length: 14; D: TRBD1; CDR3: CASGGTGAYNEQFF; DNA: TGTGCCAGCGGCGGGACAGGGGCCTACAATGAGCAGTTCTTC
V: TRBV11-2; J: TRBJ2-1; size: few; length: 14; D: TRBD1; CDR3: CASSLAGQAYEQFF; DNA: TGTGCCAGCAGCTTAGCGGGACAGGCCTATGAGCAGTTCTTC
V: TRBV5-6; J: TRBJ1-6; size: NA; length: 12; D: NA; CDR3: CASSPGVSPLHF; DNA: TGTGCCAGCAGCCCAGGGGTATCACCCCTCCACTTT
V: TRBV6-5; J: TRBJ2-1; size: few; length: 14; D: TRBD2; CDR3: CASTLRGGIDEQFF; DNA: TGTGCCAGCACGTTGCGGGGGGGTATCGATGAGCAGTTCTTC
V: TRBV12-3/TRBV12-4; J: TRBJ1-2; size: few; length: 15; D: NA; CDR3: CASSPGQWGGYGYTF; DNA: TGTGCCAGCAGTCCCGGACAGTGGGGTGGCTATGGCTACACCTTC
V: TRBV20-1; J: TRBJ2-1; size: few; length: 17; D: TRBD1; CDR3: CSAPRPGTGAGYNEQFF; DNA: TGCAGTGCTCCTCGTCCCGGGACAGGGGCCGGCTACAATGAGCAGTTCTTC
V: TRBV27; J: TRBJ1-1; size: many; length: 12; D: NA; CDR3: CASNTLGAQAFF; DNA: TGTGCCAGCAACACCTTGGGGGCGCAAGCTTTCTTT
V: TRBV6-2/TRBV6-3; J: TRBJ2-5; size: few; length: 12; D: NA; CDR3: CASSYPQRTQYF; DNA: TGTGCCAGCAGTTACCCCCAAAGGACCCAGTACTTC
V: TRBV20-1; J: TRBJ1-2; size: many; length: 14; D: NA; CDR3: CSASEQGSSYGYTF; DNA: TGCAGTGCTAGCGAACAGGGATCCTCCTATGGCTACACCTTC
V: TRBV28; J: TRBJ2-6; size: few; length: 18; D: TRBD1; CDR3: CASSGPGQGALGANVLTF; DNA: TGTGCCAGCAGTGGACCGGGACAGGGGGCGCTTGGGGCCAACGTCCTGACTTTC
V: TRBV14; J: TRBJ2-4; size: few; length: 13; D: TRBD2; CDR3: CASSQGAGGVQYF; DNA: TGTGCCAGCAGCCAGGGTGCCGGGGGGGTCCAGTACTTC
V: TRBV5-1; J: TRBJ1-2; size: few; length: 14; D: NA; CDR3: CASRTPGRDNGYTF; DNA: TGCGCCAGCAGGACCCCAGGGAGGGACAATGGCTACACCTTC
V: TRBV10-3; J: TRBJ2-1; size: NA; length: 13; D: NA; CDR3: CAIILSVYNEQFF; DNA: TGTGCCATCATTCTTTCAGTTTACAATGAGCAGTTCTTC
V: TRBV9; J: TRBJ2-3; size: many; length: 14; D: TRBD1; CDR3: CASSVGQGVDTQYF; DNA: TGTGCCAGCAGCGTAGGACAGGGGGTAGATACGCAGTATTTT
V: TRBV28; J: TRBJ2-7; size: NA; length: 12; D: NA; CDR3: CATTGNSYEQYF; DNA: TGTGCGACCACTGGGAACTCCTACGAGCAGTACTTC
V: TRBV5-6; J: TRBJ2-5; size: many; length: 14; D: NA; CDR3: CASGGKRKQETQYF; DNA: TGTGCCAGCGGAGGTAAACGGAAACAAGAGACCCAGTACTTC
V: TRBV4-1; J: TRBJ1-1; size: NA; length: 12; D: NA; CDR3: CASSQLNTEAFF; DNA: TGCGCCAGCAGCCAACTGAACACTGAAGCTTTCTTT
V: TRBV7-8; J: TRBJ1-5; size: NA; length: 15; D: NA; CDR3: CASSLARQGGQPQHF; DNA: TGTGCCAGCAGCTTAGCGAGGCAGGGCGGCCAGCCCCAGCATTTT